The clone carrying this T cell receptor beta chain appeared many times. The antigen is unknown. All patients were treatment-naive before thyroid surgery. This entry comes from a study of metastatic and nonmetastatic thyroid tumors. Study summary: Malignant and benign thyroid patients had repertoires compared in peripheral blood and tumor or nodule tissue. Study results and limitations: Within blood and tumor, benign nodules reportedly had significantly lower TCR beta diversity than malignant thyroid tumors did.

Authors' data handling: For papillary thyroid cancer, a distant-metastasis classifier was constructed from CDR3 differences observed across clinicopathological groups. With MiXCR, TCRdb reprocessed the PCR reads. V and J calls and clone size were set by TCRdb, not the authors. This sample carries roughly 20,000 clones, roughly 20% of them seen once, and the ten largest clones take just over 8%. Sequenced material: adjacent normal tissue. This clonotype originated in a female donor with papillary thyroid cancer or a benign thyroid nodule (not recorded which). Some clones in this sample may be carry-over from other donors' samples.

The CDR3: CASSQLREGLTQYF. In DNA form, the CDR3 reads TGTGCCAGCAGCCAATTGCGGGAGGGCCTTACGCAGTATTTT. The J gene is TRBJ2-3, the V gene TRBV16; TRBD2 agrees at 9 bases. Germline assignment: CDR1 KGHSY and CDR2 FQNENV. The CDR3 length is 14 residues. Unmatched junction bases numbered 4, after V lost 1 base and J lost 8 bases.